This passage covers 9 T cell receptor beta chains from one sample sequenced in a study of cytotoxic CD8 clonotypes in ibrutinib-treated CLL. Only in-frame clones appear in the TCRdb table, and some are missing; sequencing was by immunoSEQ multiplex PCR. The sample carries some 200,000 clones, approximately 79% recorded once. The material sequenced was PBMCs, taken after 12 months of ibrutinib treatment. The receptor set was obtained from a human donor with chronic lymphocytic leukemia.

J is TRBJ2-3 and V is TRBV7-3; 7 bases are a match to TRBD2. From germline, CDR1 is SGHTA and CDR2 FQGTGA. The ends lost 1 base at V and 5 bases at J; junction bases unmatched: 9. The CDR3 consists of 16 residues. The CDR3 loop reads CASSLMAGDPVDTQYF. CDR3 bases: TGTGCCAGCAGCTTAATGGCGGGGGACCCGGTAGATACGCAGTATTTT.

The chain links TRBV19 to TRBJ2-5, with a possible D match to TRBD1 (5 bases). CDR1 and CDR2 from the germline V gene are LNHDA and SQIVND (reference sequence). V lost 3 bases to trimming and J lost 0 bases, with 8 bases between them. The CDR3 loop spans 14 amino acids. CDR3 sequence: CASSIDRDQETQYF. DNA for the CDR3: TGTGCCAGTAGTATCGACAGAGACCAAGAGACCCAGTACTTC.

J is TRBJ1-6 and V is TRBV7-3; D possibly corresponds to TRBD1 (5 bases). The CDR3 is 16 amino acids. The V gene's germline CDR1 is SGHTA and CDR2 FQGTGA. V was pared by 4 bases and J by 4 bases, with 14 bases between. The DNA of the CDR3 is TGTGCCAGCAGCTCCGTCGGGCCAGGGTATAATTCACCCCTCCACTTT. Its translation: CASSSVGPGYNSPLHF.

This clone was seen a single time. The CDR3 DNA follows: TGTGCCAGCAGCTCACTAGCTCGCTACAATGAGCAGTTCTTC. Translating it yields CASSSLARYNEQFF. This chain uses TRBV2 with TRBJ2-1, with a weak D call TRBD2 (6 bases). The CDR3 has 14 amino acids. Trimming removed 6 bases at V and 3 bases at J, with 12 bases between. CDR1 is SNHLY, CDR2 FYNNEI, per germline.

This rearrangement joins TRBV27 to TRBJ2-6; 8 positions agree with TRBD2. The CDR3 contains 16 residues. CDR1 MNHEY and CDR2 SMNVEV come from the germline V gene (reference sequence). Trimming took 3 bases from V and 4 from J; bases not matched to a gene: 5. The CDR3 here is CASSLSGGAGANVLTF. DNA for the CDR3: TGTGCCAGCAGTTTGTCCGGGGGGGCGGGGGCCAACGTCCTGACTTTC.

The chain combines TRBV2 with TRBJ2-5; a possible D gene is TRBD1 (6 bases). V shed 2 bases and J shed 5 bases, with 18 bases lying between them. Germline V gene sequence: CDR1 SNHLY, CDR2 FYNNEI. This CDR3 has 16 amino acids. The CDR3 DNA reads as TGTGCCAGCAGTGAAAGCACAGGGATTGGCGGTGAGACCCAGTACTTC. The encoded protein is CASSESTGIGGETQYF.

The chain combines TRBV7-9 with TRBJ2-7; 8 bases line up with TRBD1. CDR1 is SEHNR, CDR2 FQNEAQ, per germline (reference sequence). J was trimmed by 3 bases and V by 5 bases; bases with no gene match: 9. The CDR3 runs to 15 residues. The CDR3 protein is CASSPRDRNYYEQYF. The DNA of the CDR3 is TGTGCCAGCAGCCCACGGGACAGGAATTACTACGAGCAGTACTTC.

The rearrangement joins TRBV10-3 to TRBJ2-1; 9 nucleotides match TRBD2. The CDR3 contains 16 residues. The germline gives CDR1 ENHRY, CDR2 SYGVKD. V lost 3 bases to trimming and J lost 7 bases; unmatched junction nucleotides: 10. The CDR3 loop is CAISDYKRGAWNEQFF. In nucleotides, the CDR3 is TGTGCCATCAGTGATTATAAGCGGGGGGCGTGGAATGAGCAGTTCTTC.

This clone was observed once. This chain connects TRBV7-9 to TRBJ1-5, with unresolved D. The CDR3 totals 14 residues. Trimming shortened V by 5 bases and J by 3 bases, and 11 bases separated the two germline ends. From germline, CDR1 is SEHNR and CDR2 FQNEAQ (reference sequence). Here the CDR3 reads CASSTVGNNQPQHF. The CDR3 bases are TGTGCCAGCAGCACCGTCGGCAACAATCAGCCCCAGCATTTT.